Listed below are T cell receptor beta chains from one sample, sequenced in a study of identifying expanded T cells in peripheral blood. Profiling relied on immunoSEQ multiplex PCR, and the TCRdb table lists in-frame clones only, not all of them. This sample carries more than 70,000 clones, more than 75% of them seen once, and the ten largest clones take around 6%. The sequenced material came from blood. These TCRs come from a person aged 18 to 70 in good health. The CDR3 runs from the conserved cysteine through the conserved F or W. The D gene is left open where the match is weak. The size field is filled for only some rows; it gives once, few, many or a size class.

clone size	V gene	D gene	CDR3 length	J gene	CDR3 DNA	CDR3 protein
.	TRBV7-2	TRBD1	15	TRBJ1-1	TGTGCCAGCAGCTTAGTGGGGACAGCGGGGGGTGAAGCTTTCTTT	CASSLVGTAGGEAFF
.	TRBV5-6	.	14	TRBJ2-1	TGTGCCAGCAGCTGGGCCGGGGTACTCGGTGAGCAGTTCTTC	CASSWAGVLGEQFF
.	TRBV7-2	TRBD1	14	TRBJ1-2	TGTGCCAGCAGCACAAGACAGGGCCGGTATGGCTACACCTTC	CASSTRQGRYGYTF
.	TRBV18	.	13	TRBJ1-2	TGTGCCAGCTCACCCGCTAATAACTATGGCTACACCTTC	CASSPANNYGYTF
.	TRBV18	.	13	TRBJ1-5	TGTGCCAGCTCGCCCGGGAGCAATCAGCCCCAGCATTTT	CASSPGSNQPQHF
.	TRBV29-1	TRBD2	15	TRBJ2-5	TGCAGCGTTGGAGCGACGTACAGGCGGGAGGAGACCCAGTACTTC	CSVGATYRREETQYF
.	TRBV6-1	TRBD1	16	TRBJ2-7	TGTGCCAGCAGTGAAGTCAGGGGGCGCGGTAGGTACGAGCAGTACTTC	CASSEVRGRGRYEQYF
once	TRBV19	.	11	TRBJ1-4	TGTGCCAGTAGTATCAGTGAAAAACTGTTTTTT	CASSISEKLFF
few	TRBV5-6	.	17	TRBJ2-7	TGTGCCAGCAGATTATCGAGAGGTAGCAGGGCGTCCTACGAGCAGTACTTC	CASRLSRGSRASYEQYF
.	TRBV11-3	.	14	TRBJ2-7	TGTGCCAGCAGCTTAGACAGGGTGGCTGGCGAGCAGTACTTC	CASSLDRVAGEQYF